Below are 26 T cell receptor beta chains sequenced from a single sample in a study of blood T cell repertoires in COVID-19. Repertoires were generated with immunoSEQ multiplex PCR, while TCRdb's copy carries only in-frame clones and drops some. Here the sample spans some 200,000 clones, 80% to 90% being singletons. The sequencing sample was made of peripheral blood. Receptors originate from a man aged 30 to 45 with active or convalescent COVID-19.

This clone was observed a few times. The V and J genes are TRBV19 and TRBJ1-5; 7 nucleotides agree with TRBD1. Germline assignment: CDR1 LNHDA and CDR2 SQIVND (reference sequence). This CDR3 comprises 14 residues. V shed 7 bases and J 0 bases; nucleotides not matched to a gene: 3. The DNA of the CDR3 is TGTGCCAGTAAACAGGGGTATAGCAATCAGCCCCAGCATTTT. This gives the protein CASKQGYSNQPQHF.

The chain carries TRBV10-2 and TRBJ2-7; perhaps TRBD1 as D (6 bases). The germline gives CDR1 WSHSY, CDR2 SAAADI. The CDR3 totals 15 residues. The germline V and J ends were trimmed by 1 base and 0 bases, with 10 bases remaining between them. As DNA, the CDR3 is TGCGCCAGCAGTGAGTTCGCGGACAGCTCCTACGAGCAGTACTTC. Its protein product is CASSEFADSSYEQYF.

This clone has only one observation. At the DNA level, this CDR3 is encoded by other sequences in the same sample as well. The chain couples TRBV4-1 to TRBJ2-3; 8 bases are shared with TRBD2. With V trimmed by 4 bases and J by 6 bases, 6 bases remained unmatched. The CDR3 has 14 amino acids. Germline V gene sequence: CDR1 MGHRA, CDR2 YSYEKL. CDR3 coding DNA: TGCGCCAGCAGCCCAGGACTAGCCACGGATACGCAGTATTTT. As protein: CASSPGLATDTQYF.

This rearrangement joins TRBV5-6 to TRBJ1-1, with D unclear. The CDR3 contains 13 residues. Germline V gene lookup returns CDR1 SGHDT and CDR2 YYEEEE. V was shortened by 3 bases and J by 8 bases, with 14 bases between the two germline ends. The CDR3 sequence is CASSWALEAEAFF. The CDR3, as DNA: TGTGCCAGCAGCTGGGCCTTGGAGGCAGAAGCTTTCTTT.

The sample holds a few counts of this clone. CDR3 bases: TGTGCCAGTAGCCCGACAGGATCCTACGAGCAGTACGTC. Protein product: CASSPTGSYEQYV. The chain is built from TRBV19 and TRBJ2-7; the D gene is possibly TRBD1 (6 bases). The CDR3 runs to 13 residues. V dropped 6 bases and J dropped 1 base, with 10 bases sitting between them. Germline assignment: CDR1 LNHDA and CDR2 SQIVND (reference sequence).

The chain is built from TRBV28 and TRBJ1-2; 10 bases map to TRBD1. The V gene's germline CDR1 is MDHEN and CDR2 SYDVKM. The CDR3 is made up of 14 amino acids. The V segment lost 6 bases and the J segment 4 bases; nucleotides outside the gene matches: 5. Here the CDR3 reads CASSQGQGPYGYTF. For the CDR3, the DNA is TGTGCCAGCAGCCAGGGACAGGGGCCCTATGGCTACACCTTC.

This sequence joins TRBV7-2 and TRBJ2-7, with D possibly matching TRBD2 (7 bases). Trimming stripped 1 base from V and 2 bases from J, with 12 bases between. This CDR3 has 15 residues. Germline V gives CDR1 SGHTA, CDR2 FQGNSA. CDR3 protein: CASSLEGGGPYEQYF. The CDR3 DNA reads TGTGCCAGCAGCTTAGAGGGGGGAGGGCCCTACGAGCAGTACTTC.

The chain is built from TRBV3-1 (or the pseudogene TRBV3-2) and TRBJ2-7; TRBD2 aligns across 11 bases. Trimming cost V 1 base and J 6 bases; bases outside gene matches: 2. The CDR3 sequence is 14 residues long. Germline CDR1 reads LGHDT; CDR2 reads YNNKEL (reference sequence). The CDR3 protein is CASSQGLAGTEQYV. The CDR3 nucleotides are TGTGCCAGCAGCCAAGGACTAGCGGGGACCGAGCAGTACGTC.

The genes are TRBV10-2 and TRBJ2-7, with TRBD1 identical over 8 bases. After removal of 6 bases from V and 1 base from J, the junction contained 8 bases not matched to a gene. The germline gives CDR1 WSHSY, CDR2 SAAADI. CDR3 length: 15 amino acids. CDR3: CASSGAWDRSYEQYV. In nucleotides, the CDR3 is TGCGCCAGCAGCGGAGCCTGGGACAGGTCCTACGAGCAGTACGTC.

The chain links TRBV6-5 to TRBJ1-5; D not certain. This CDR3 has 12 residues. Trimming took off 7 bases at V and 6 bases at J, with 10 bases between the two ends. Germline V gene lookup returns CDR1 MNHEY and CDR2 SVGAGI. The CDR3 coding sequence is TGTGCCAGCAACTCTCCCCCTCAGCCCCAGCATTTT. Translation gives CASNSPPQPQHF.

The chain couples TRBV5-1 to TRBJ2-7; 9 nucleotides agree with TRBD1. Germline CDR1 reads SGHRS; CDR2 reads YFSETQ. Trimming removed 4 bases from V and 2 bases from J; junction bases left unmatched: 7. The CDR3 is 15 amino acids. CDR3 sequence reads: CASSPTGTGTYEQYF. The CDR3 nucleotides are TGCGCCAGCAGCCCAACCGGGACAGGGACCTACGAGCAGTACTTC.

V gene TRBV5-1 combines with J gene TRBJ2-1, with 9 nucleotides matching TRBD2. This CDR3 contains 17 residues. Per the germline V gene, CDR1 is SGHRS and CDR2 is YFSETQ. After removal of 3 bases from V and 5 bases from J, the junction contained 12 bases not matched to a gene. CDR3 nucleotide sequence: TGCGCCAGCAGCTCCACAATACTAGCGGGCACGAACAATGAGCAGTTCTTC. It codes for CASSSTILAGTNNEQFF.

This clone showed up just once. This chain joins TRBV6-5 and TRBJ2-7; 11 nucleotides align to TRBD1. The V and J ends lost 6 bases and 4 bases, in that order; junction bases with no gene match: 5. Germline V gene data show CDR1 as MNHEY and CDR2 as SVGAGI. This CDR3 is built from 14 residues. The CDR3 loop reads CASRSGTGGYEQYF. For the CDR3, the DNA is TGTGCCAGCAGATCCGGGACAGGGGGATACGAGCAGTACTTC.

The chain uses TRBV9 and TRBJ2-3; 14 bases are a match to TRBD2. The germline CDR1 and CDR2 sequences are SGDLS and YYNGEE. Unmatched junction bases numbered 9, after V lost 4 bases and J lost 2 bases. This CDR3 is built from 18 residues. The CDR3 loop is CASSTGLAGGITTDTQYF. CDR3 DNA sequence: TGTGCCAGCAGCACTGGACTAGCGGGAGGTATCACCACAGATACGCAGTATTTT.

The rearrangement uses TRBV6-5 and TRBJ1-1; TRBD1 is a possible D gene (5 bases). Looked up from germline, CDR1 is MNHEY and CDR2 is SVGAGI. The CDR3 is 12 amino acids. The germline V and J ends were trimmed by 6 bases and 6 bases, with 11 bases remaining between them. CDR3 residues: CASSPRAPEAFF. CDR3 nucleotides: TGTGCCAGCAGCCCCAGGGCGCCTGAAGCTTTCTTT.

Only a few counts were recorded for this clone. The V gene is TRBV7-6, the J gene TRBJ1-1; D ambiguous. The CDR3 length is 14 residues. Between the trimmed V and J ends, which lost 5 bases and 0 bases, there was a span of 10 bases. Germline V gene sequence: CDR1 SGHVS, CDR2 FNYEAQ. This chain's CDR3 is CASSPSRLNTEAFF. The CDR3 region has the DNA TGTGCCAGCAGCCCCAGCAGGTTGAACACTGAAGCTTTCTTT. Complete variable domain (other parts from reference TRBV7-6 and TRBJ1-1): GAGVSQSPRYKVTKRGQDVALRCDPISGHVSLYWYRQALGQGPEFLTYFNYEAQQDKSGLPNDRFSAERPEGSISTLTIQRTEQRDSAMYRCASSPSRLNTEAFFGQGTRLTVV.

The V call is TRBV6-5, the J call TRBJ2-1, with D possibly TRBD2 on 7 matching bases. The CDR3 contains 15 residues. Germline V gene data show CDR1 as MNHEY and CDR2 as SVGAGI. The V end was cut by 2 bases, the J end by 7 bases, with 15 bases between. The CDR3 sequence: CASSYGTGGHNEQFF. In DNA form, the CDR3 reads TGTGCCAGCAGTTACGGAACGGGGGGCCATAATGAGCAGTTCTTC.

The chain is built from TRBV5-4 and TRBJ1-1; 7 bases line up with TRBD1. From germline, CDR1 is SGHNT and CDR2 YYREEE (reference sequence). The CDR3 runs 17 residues. The V segment lost 4 bases and the J segment 2 bases; nucleotides outside the gene matches: 14. The CDR3 DNA reads TGTGCCAGCAGCCCTCGCGTCGGGACAGATAGAAACACTGAAGCTTTCTTT. Amino acid sequence: CASSPRVGTDRNTEAFF. The full variable domain, its missing parts supplied by reference TRBV5-4 and TRBJ1-1, is ETGVTQSPTHLIKTRGQQVTLRCSSQSGHNTVSWYQQALGQGPQFIFQYYREEENGRGNFPPRFSGLQFPNYSSELNVNALELDDSALYLCASSPRVGTDRNTEAFFGQGTRLTVV.

The J gene is TRBJ1-3, the V gene TRBV30; 7 bases fit TRBD1. The CDR3 consists of 13 residues. Germline trimming cut 8 bases from V and 4 bases from J; bases unmatched to any gene: 8. Germline CDR1 GTSNPN, CDR2 SVGIG (reference sequence). The CDR3 reads CAQTTGFGNTIYF. CDR3 DNA sequence: TGTGCCCAAACGACAGGGTTCGGAAACACCATATATTTT.

The rearrangement links TRBV30 to TRBJ2-3; 7 bases line up with TRBD1. With V trimmed by 5 bases and J by 6 bases, 5 bases remained unmatched. The V gene's germline CDR1 is GTSNPN and CDR2 SVGIG (reference sequence). The CDR3 totals 12 residues. CDR3 sequence reads: CAWARQGDTQYF. The CDR3 bases are TGTGCCTGGGCCAGACAGGGCGATACGCAGTATTTT.

V usage is TRBV30 and J usage is TRBJ1-2; possible D gene TRBD1, 6 bases. From germline, CDR1 is GTSNPN and CDR2 SVGIG (reference sequence). Trimming left V 2 bases short and J 8 bases short, with 15 bases between. This CDR3 is built from 13 residues. CDR3 in amino acids: CAWSIKDRQGYTF. Written as DNA, the CDR3 is TGTGCCTGGAGTATCAAGGACAGACAGGGCTACACCTTC.

V gene TRBV28 combines with J gene TRBJ1-2; a weak D match, TRBD1 (6 bases). Trimming took off 6 bases at V and 4 bases at J, with 15 bases between the two ends. This CDR3 contains 14 residues. Germline V gene lookup returns CDR1 MDHEN and CDR2 SYDVKM. The CDR3 coding sequence is TGTGCCAGCAGCTTCGGACAGAGGACCTATGGCTACACCTTC. It codes for CASSFGQRTYGYTF.

The V gene is TRBV4-3, the J gene TRBJ2-7; TRBD1 matches at 7 bases. Germline CDR1 reads LGHNA; CDR2 reads YSLEER. The V segment lost 0 bases and the J segment 2 bases; nucleotides outside the gene matches: 10. The CDR3 is 17 amino acids. CDR3 sequence (DNA): TGCGCCAGCAGCCAAGAAGATGGACAGGACGATCCCTACGAGCAGTACTTC. Translation: CASSQEDGQDDPYEQYF.

Remarks on this clone: This same CDR3 is encoded by further DNA sequences in the sample. The V gene is TRBV6-2 or TRBV6-3, the J gene TRBJ1-2; TRBD1 agrees at 7 bases. V was pared by 6 bases and J by 8 bases, with 3 bases of the junction left unmatched. The CDR3 extends over 11 amino acids. CDR1 and CDR2 from the germline V gene are MNHEY and SVGEGT. CDR3 DNA sequence: TGTGCCAGCAGCGACAGGGACGGCTACACCTTC. Its translation: CASSDRDGYTF.

The CDR3 reads CASRQTGQGNTEAFF. The CDR3 DNA is TGTGCCAGCAGGCAAACAGGGCAGGGTAACACTGAAGCTTTCTTT. The chain employs TRBV3-1 (or the pseudogene TRBV3-2) and TRBJ1-1; a weak D match, TRBD1 (6 bases). The CDR3 spans 15 residues. The germline gives CDR1 LGHDT, CDR2 YNNKEL (reference sequence). Trimming took off 6 bases at V and 2 bases at J, with 16 bases between the two ends.

The chain employs TRBV6-5 and TRBJ1-1; 8 bases line up with TRBD1. The CDR3 is 14 residues long. Trimming took 7 bases from V and 5 from J; bases not matched to a gene: 9. The germline CDR1 and CDR2 sequences are MNHEY and SVGAGI. The CDR3 DNA sequence: TGTGCCAGCACCAAGGACAGGGTGAGGACTGAAGCTTTCTTT. This translates into CASTKDRVRTEAFF.